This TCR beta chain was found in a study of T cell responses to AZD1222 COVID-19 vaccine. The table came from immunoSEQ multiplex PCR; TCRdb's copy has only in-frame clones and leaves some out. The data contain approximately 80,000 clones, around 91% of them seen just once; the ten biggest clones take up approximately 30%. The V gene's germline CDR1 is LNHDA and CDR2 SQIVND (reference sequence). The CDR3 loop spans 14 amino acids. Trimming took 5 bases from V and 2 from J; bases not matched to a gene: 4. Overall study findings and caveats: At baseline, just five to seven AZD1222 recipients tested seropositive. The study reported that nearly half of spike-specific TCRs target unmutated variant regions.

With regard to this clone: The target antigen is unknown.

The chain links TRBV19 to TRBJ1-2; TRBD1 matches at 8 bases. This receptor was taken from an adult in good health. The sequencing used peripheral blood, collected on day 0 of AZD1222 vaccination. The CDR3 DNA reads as TGTGCCAGTAGTCCCCGGGACAGGAACTATGGCTACACCTTC. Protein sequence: CASSPRDRNYGYTF.